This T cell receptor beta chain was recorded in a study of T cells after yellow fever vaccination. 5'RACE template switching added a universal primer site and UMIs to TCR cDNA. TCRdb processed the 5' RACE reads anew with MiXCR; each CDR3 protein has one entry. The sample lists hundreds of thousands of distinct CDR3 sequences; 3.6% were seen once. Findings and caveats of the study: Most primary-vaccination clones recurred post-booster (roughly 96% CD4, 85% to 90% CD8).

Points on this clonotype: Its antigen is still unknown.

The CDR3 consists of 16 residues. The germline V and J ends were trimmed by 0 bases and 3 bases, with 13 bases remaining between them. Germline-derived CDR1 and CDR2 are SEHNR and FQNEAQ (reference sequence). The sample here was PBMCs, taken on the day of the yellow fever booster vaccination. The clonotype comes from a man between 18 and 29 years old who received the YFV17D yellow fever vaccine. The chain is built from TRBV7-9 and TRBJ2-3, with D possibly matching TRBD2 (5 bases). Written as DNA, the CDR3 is TGTGCCAGCAGCTTAGCGAGGGCCACTAGAACAGATACGCAGTATTTT. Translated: CASSLARATRTDTQYF.